These 2 T cell receptor beta chains share one sample of origin, sequenced in a study of shared clonotypes between healthy human individuals. Data came from immunoSEQ multiplex PCR; TCRdb stores just in-frame clones and leaves some out. The profile shows about 470,000 clones, roughly 77% of them singletons. Sequencing input: PBMCs. Source of these receptors: a woman between 40 and 50 years old in good health. Some clones in this sample may be carry-over from other donors' samples.

V is TRBV5-6 and J is TRBJ2-2; D gene uncertain. CDR1 SGHDT and CDR2 YYEEEE come from the germline V gene. The V gene lost 0 bases and the J gene lost 6 bases, with 6 bases spanning the gap. This CDR3 contains 13 residues. The CDR3 region has the DNA TGTGCCAGCAGCTTGGTTTCTCCCGGGGAGCTGTTTTTT. This sequence encodes CASSLVSPGELFF. Complete variable domain (other parts from reference TRBV5-6 and TRBJ2-2): DAGVTQSPTHLIKTRGQQVTLRCSPKSGHDTVSWYQQALGQGPQFIFQYYEEEERQRGNFPDRFSGHQFPNYSSELNVNALLLGDSALYLCASSLVSPGELFFGEGSRLTVL.

The J gene is TRBJ2-1, the V gene TRBV28; 12 nucleotides align to TRBD1. Germline V lookup: CDR1 MDHEN, CDR2 SYDVKM. V was pared by 6 bases and J by 6 bases, with 3 bases of the junction left unmatched. The CDR3 has 14 residues. CDR3 sequence: CASRGQGAVNEQFF. CDR3 sequence (DNA): TGTGCCAGCAGGGGACAGGGGGCGGTCAATGAGCAGTTCTTC. Combining the CDR3 with reference TRBV28 and TRBJ2-1 gives the whole variable domain DVKVTQSSRYLVKRTGEKVFLECVQDMDHENMFWYRQDPGLGLRLIYFSYDVKMKEKGDIPEGYSVSREKKERFSLILESASTNQTSMYLCASRGQGAVNEQFFGPGTRLTVL.